Listed below are T cell receptor beta chains from one sample, sequenced in a study of T cells after yellow fever vaccination. MiXCR, applied by TCRdb to the 5' RACE reads, yields one record per CDR3 protein. The sample lists some 320,000 distinct CDR3 sequences; over 3.5% were seen once. The sequencing here drew on PBMCs, taken 5 days after the yellow fever booster vaccination. The receptors come from a man in his late teens or twenties who received the YFV17D yellow fever vaccine. The conserved cysteine and the conserved F or W are not part of the CDR3 here. The order of the fields is V gene, J gene, CDR3 protein.

TRBV20-1	TRBJ2-5	SAKLGGPVEETQY
TRBV14	TRBJ2-3	ASSQSVRRTDTQY
TRBV6-5	TRBJ1-2	ASAGVRANYGYT
TRBV30	TRBJ1-5	AWSVQDNQPQH
TRBV20-1	TRBJ2-1	SALVAGGKYNEQF
TRBV7-2	TRBJ2-3	ASSLGLLYTQY
TRBV20-1	TRBJ2-1	SAYRTHQF
TRBV5-1	TRBJ2-7	ASSPAVLSENEQY
TRBV20-1	TRBJ1-5	SARDRGIGYQPQH
TRBV5-1	TRBJ2-3	ASSWLWEGGTDTQY
TRBV19	TRBJ2-2	ASRLWDSGELF
TRBV20-1	TRBJ2-5	SARFLGAGGKETQY
TRBV3-1	TRBJ1-4	ASSSRGGESEKLF
TRBV12-3/TRBV12-4	TRBJ1-4	ASALYQGPLELF
TRBV19	TRBJ1-6	ASSIAGQYNSPLH
TRBV5-1	TRBJ2-3	ASSPEAGSDTQY
TRBV10-3	TRBJ2-3	AISTGGGGHQDTQY
TRBV28	TRBJ2-5	ATTPPLRETQY
TRBV6-1	TRBJ1-5	ASILWGNQPQH
TRBV11-3	TRBJ2-5	ASSTGSGETQY
TRBV7-8	TRBJ2-7	ASSLAGGGGEQY
TRBV6-5	TRBJ2-3	ASSYGGVGTDTQY
TRBV18	TRBJ1-2	ASSPPLWHGYT
TRBV6-2/TRBV6-3	TRBJ2-1	ASSYEWGDYNEQF
TRBV6-6	TRBJ2-2	ASSYGSPTNTGELF
TRBV4-3	TRBJ1-4	ASSQDGSTNEKLF
TRBV6-6	TRBJ2-1	ASSYPLPGLAGGQGNEQF
TRBV5-1	TRBJ1-3	ASSVDPGTPGNTIY
TRBV9	TRBJ1-4	ASSPQGTANEKLF
TRBV15	TRBJ1-1	ATSRAGWGDAF
TRBV19	TRBJ2-4	ASSKPGLAVAKNIQY
TRBV12-3/TRBV12-4	TRBJ1-2	ASSTSGRDGYT
TRBV12-3/TRBV12-4	TRBJ1-2	ASSYRDSLYGYT
TRBV7-2	TRBJ2-7	ASSLVRSSYEQY
TRBV5-1	TRBJ2-2	ASSPQGSGELF
TRBV27	TRBJ1-1	ASRSEMNTEAF
TRBV11-3	TRBJ2-6	ASSKRAGGANVLT
TRBV25-1	TRBJ2-5	ASSEIRQEGTQY
TRBV7-2	TRBJ2-1	ASRPLSGGGYNEQF
TRBV9	TRBJ2-6	ASSVATSWTGANVLT
TRBV14	TRBJ1-2	ASSQVGANYGYT
TRBV4-3	TRBJ2-1	ARSQDGKVTSQSEQF
TRBV14	TRBJ2-4	ASSQDWTGVNIQY
TRBV7-3	TRBJ2-1	ASSLNGDNEQF
TRBV4-2	TRBJ1-2	ASSQEQGSNYGYT
TRBV5-1	TRBJ2-3	ASRRLGLAGPDTQY
TRBV7-8	TRBJ1-5	ASSRPPGPQH
TRBV6-2/TRBV6-3	TRBJ1-5	ASSTDRLNQPQH
TRBV7-9	TRBJ2-1	ASSSAGKGPRGSEQF
TRBV24-1	TRBJ2-2	ATSGTENTGELF
TRBV27	TRBJ1-5	ASSLGGHNQPQH
TRBV7-3	TRBJ2-1	ASSSGPSGINEQF
TRBV20-1	TRBJ1-1	SAFLPGGTEAF